The T cell receptor (beta chain) described here comes from a study of blood T cells in healthy people across ages. Study results and limitations: While age rose, TCR beta diversity per million T cells dropped in a roughly linear way. Estimates drawn from one million T cells were deemed to understate diversity.

The junction had 10 bases not matched to a gene; V was cut back by 4 bases and J by 4 bases. This CDR3 spans 15 amino acids. Germline V gives CDR1 SGHNT, CDR2 YYREEE (reference sequence). Comment on this clonotype: Antigen specificity is unknown.

A second PCR, run for about 7 to 11 cycles, used a sample-barcoded 5' primer plus a J-beta primer mix. MiXCR, run by TCRdb on the 5' RACE reads, gives a single entry per CDR3 protein. The data hold approximately 850,000 distinct CDR3 sequences, with around 43% observed a single time. The sequence came from a man aged 55-75 years in good health. The specimen was blood. The chain combines TRBV5-4 with TRBJ2-5; 7 bases map to TRBD2. In DNA form, the CDR3 reads TGTGCCAGCAGCCCTAGCGGTGGGGTATCAGAGACCCAGTACTTC. Protein sequence: CASSPSGGVSETQYF.